The T cell receptor beta chain described here comes from a study of CD8 T cell repertoires and HIV-1 epitope variants. Study summary: Controls included no peptide, Ebola AY9 epitope, and a CMV, EBV, flu pool. Tested: three Gag epitope families, Nef HW9 and YT9. Separate from the cultures, 1M uncultured T cells served as baseline.

The CDR3 is 16 residues long. Trimming removed 3 bases from V and 0 bases from J, with 12 bases in between. Germline V gives CDR1 MDHEN, CDR2 SYDVKM. The table came from immunoSEQ multiplex PCR; TCRdb's copy has only in-frame clones and leaves some out. The sample records 4,500 to 7,000 clones, about three fifths being singletons. In the case of this clone: Its antigen is currently unknown.

This sequence was found in a male donor with HIV. Source material: cultured CD8+ T cells derived from PBMCs. J is TRBJ2-1 and V is TRBV28; D unclear. The CDR3 nucleotides read TGTGCCAGCAGTTTGGCTTACAGAAGCTCCTACAATGAGCAGTTCTTC. Translated, it gives CASSLAYRSSYNEQFF.